These 2 T cell receptor beta chains share one sample of origin, sequenced in a study of T cell repertoires in cytomegalovirus infection. TCRdb independently ran MiXCR on the reads; one entry per CDR3 protein. Here the sample spans 310,000 or so distinct CDR3 sequences, under 20% being singletons. The sequenced material came from PBMCs. These receptors all stem from a human donor in good health (CMV status not recorded). Some clones in this sample may be carry-over from other donors' samples.

In its sample, this clonotype was seen many times. The chain has TRBV12-3 or TRBV12-4 and TRBJ2-3; D is perhaps TRBD1 (6 bases). The CDR3 loop spans 15 amino acids. V was pared by 3 bases and J by 2 bases, with 12 bases between. Here the CDR3 reads CASSFGRGPTDTQYF. In DNA form, the CDR3 reads TGTGCCAGCAGTTTCGGCAGGGGCCCCACAGATACGCAGTATTTT.

This clonotype has just a few counts. V gene TRBV28 combines with J gene TRBJ2-1; 10 bases map to TRBD2. V lost 5 bases and J lost 4; bases outside the gene matches: 8. The CDR3 is made up of 16 amino acids. Germline values: CDR1 MDHEN, CDR2 SYDVKM. This CDR3 reads CASSPESSGGYNEQFF. In DNA form, the CDR3 reads TGTGCCAGCAGTCCCGAATCTAGCGGGGGATACAATGAGCAGTTCTTC. Filled out from reference TRBV28 and TRBJ2-1, the complete variable domain reads DVKVTQSSRYLVKRTGEKVFLECVQDMDHENMFWYRQDPGLGLRLIYFSYDVKMKEKGDIPEGYSVSREKKERFSLILESASTNQTSMYLCASSPESSGGYNEQFFGPGTRLTVL.